Listed here are 30 T cell receptor beta chains from one sample, sequenced in a study of technical replicates of blood from a few donors. Some clones are missing from TCRdb's copy, which holds only in-frame ones; the method was immunoSEQ multiplex PCR. The sample includes over 75,000 clones, approximately 96% of them seen just once. The sequencing input was T cells isolated from PBMCs. The receptors were sampled from a human donor in good health.

This chain uses TRBV5-4 with TRBJ1-1; maybe TRBD1 (5 bases). Deletions cut 1 base from V and 3 bases from J, with 16 bases between. This CDR3 is built from 16 residues. CDR1 is SGHNT, CDR2 YYREEE, per germline (reference sequence). CDR3 protein: CASSLRRMVGDTEAFF. CDR3 DNA sequence: TGTGCCAGCAGCTTGAGGCGCATGGTAGGGGACACTGAAGCTTTCTTT.

Worth noting for this clone: The sample holds other DNA sequences that translate to the same CDR3. This rearrangement joins TRBV6-1 to TRBJ1-2; possibly TRBD1 for D (5 bases). This CDR3 is 13 amino acids long. Germline V gene lookup returns CDR1 MNHNS and CDR2 SASEGT. The germline V and J ends were trimmed by 3 bases and 1 base, with 6 bases remaining between them. CDR3 nucleotide sequence: TGTGCCAGCAGTGAGCAGGGTAACTATGGCTACACCTTC. Translated, it gives CASSEQGNYGYTF.

The chain links TRBV6-1 to TRBJ2-1; 16 nucleotides align to TRBD2. This CDR3 has 15 residues. CDR1 and CDR2 from the germline V gene are MNHNS and SASEGT. The trim removed 1 base at V and 13 bases at J, leaving 4 bases unmatched. The CDR3 is CASSEVGLAGGEQFF. CDR3 DNA sequence: TGTGCCAGCAGTGAAGTGGGACTAGCGGGAGGGGAACAGTTCTTC.

The CDR3 is CATQEAGVWSGNTIYF. The DNA of the CDR3 is TGTGCCACCCAGGAGGCGGGGGTTTGGTCTGGAAACACCATATATTTT. The rearrangement joins TRBV15 to TRBJ1-3, with D perhaps matching TRBD1 (5 bases). This CDR3 region has 16 residues. Germline V gene sequence: CDR1 LNHNV, CDR2 YYDKDF (reference sequence). V shed 8 bases and J shed 1 base, with 18 bases lying between them.

V is TRBV11-2 and J is TRBJ2-7, with D perhaps matching TRBD2 (6 bases). V shed 1 base and J shed 3 bases, with 7 bases lying between them. Germline CDR1 reads SGHAT; CDR2 reads FQNNGV. CDR3 length: 13 amino acids. The CDR3 sequence is CASSLGGDYEQYF. The CDR3 nucleotides read TGTGCCAGCAGCTTAGGGGGGGACTACGAGCAGTACTTC.

The chain employs TRBV2 and TRBJ2-5; 9 bases are a match to TRBD2. The V gene end was trimmed by 7 bases and the J gene end by 4 bases; junction bases not matched to a gene: 4. The CDR3 is 13 residues long. Germline V gene data show CDR1 as SNHLY and CDR2 as FYNNEI. The CDR3 spells CASKATSGETQYF. The CDR3 DNA follows: TGTGCCAGCAAAGCGACTAGCGGAGAGACCCAGTACTTC.

This chain connects TRBV5-5 to TRBJ2-1; 11 bases map to TRBD1. Trimming at V came to 4 bases and at J to 2 bases, leaving 2 bases not matched to a gene. The CDR3 has 15 amino acids. Germline lookup yields CDR1 SGHKS and CDR2 YYEKEE (reference sequence). CDR3 region: CASSQGQGAYNEQFF. CDR3 sequence (DNA): TGTGCCAGCAGCCAGGGACAGGGGGCCTACAATGAGCAGTTCTTC.

V and J are TRBV5-1 and TRBJ2-7, with 7 bases matching TRBD1. In germline, CDR1 is SGHRS, CDR2 YFSETQ. This CDR3 is built from 15 residues. V shed 1 base, J shed 0 bases, and the junction held 4 bases outside the gene matches. CDR3 amino acids: CASSLWDSHSYEQYF. The CDR3 DNA follows: TGCGCCAGCAGCTTGTGGGACAGTCACTCCTACGAGCAGTACTTC. Using reference TRBV5-1 and TRBJ2-7 for the parts outside the CDR3, the full variable domain is KAGVTQTPRYLIKTRGQQVTLSCSPISGHRSVSWYQQTPGQGLQFLFEYFSETQRNKGNFPGRFSGRQFSNSRSEMNVSTLELGDSALYLCASSLWDSHSYEQYFGPGTRLTVT.

The rearrangement joins TRBV28 to TRBJ2-3; 10 bases are shared with TRBD1. This CDR3 has 17 residues. CDR1 is MDHEN, CDR2 SYDVKM, per germline. The J segment lost 2 bases and the V segment lost 6 bases, leaving 11 bases of the junction unmatched. CDR3: CASSRLRQGATTDTQYF. CDR3 DNA sequence: TGTGCCAGCAGCCGCCTCCGACAGGGGGCCACCACAGATACGCAGTATTTT.

J is TRBJ2-7 and V is TRBV5-1; 7 bases match TRBD1. The ends lost 3 bases at V and 2 bases at J; junction bases unmatched: 2. Germline values: CDR1 SGHRS, CDR2 YFSETQ. The CDR3 has 13 residues. CDR3 sequence (DNA): TGCGCCAGCAGCTGGGACAGTACCTACGAGCAGTACTTC. Protein: CASSWDSTYEQYF.

CDR3 DNA: TGTGCCAGCAGCTTAGTAGCGGGGGGGCCTTACAATGAGCAGTTCTTC. Protein: CASSLVAGGPYNEQFF. This chain uses TRBV11-1 with TRBJ2-1; 11 bases agree with TRBD2. V lost 1 base to trimming and J lost 4 bases; unmatched junction nucleotides: 3. Germline CDR1 SGHAT, CDR2 FQDESV (reference sequence). The CDR3 extends over 16 amino acids. Variable domain in full (rest from reference TRBV11-1 and TRBJ2-1): EAEVAQSPRYKITEKSQAVAFWCDPISGHATLYWYRQILGQGPELLVQFQDESVVDDSQLPKDRFSAERLKGVDSTLKIQPAELGDSAMYLCASSLVAGGPYNEQFFGPGTRLTVL.

The rearrangement links TRBV7-9 to TRBJ1-2; 10 bases line up with TRBD1. Germline assignment: CDR1 SEHNR and CDR2 FQNEAQ (reference sequence). V trimming: 5 bases; J trimming: 7 bases; junction bases outside the gene matches: 13. There are 16 residues in the CDR3. The CDR3 protein is CASSSVPGQGLSGYTF. Here the CDR3 DNA reads TGTGCCAGCAGCAGTGTTCCGGGACAGGGGTTAAGTGGCTACACCTTC.

The V and J genes are TRBV14 and TRBJ2-2; 7 nucleotides match TRBD1. Germline lookup yields CDR1 SGHDN and CDR2 FVKESK. The CDR3 totals 18 residues. The junction had 12 bases not matched to a gene; V was cut back by 0 bases and J by 5 bases. CDR3 region: CASSQDTRRGRRTGELFF. The CDR3 coding sequence is TGTGCCAGCAGCCAAGATACCCGAAGGGGGCGCAGGACCGGGGAGCTGTTTTTT.

In this sample, this clone turned up once. The chain joins TRBV6-5 to TRBJ2-3, with 9 nucleotides matching TRBD2. CDR3 length: 15 residues. The ends lost 6 bases at V and 2 bases at J; junction bases unmatched: 6. From germline, CDR1 is MNHEY and CDR2 SVGAGI. This chain's CDR3 is CASRETSGYTDTQYF. As DNA, the CDR3 is TGTGCCAGCAGGGAGACTAGCGGATACACAGATACGCAGTATTTT.

This chain joins TRBV7-9 and TRBJ2-1; tentatively, D is TRBD1 (6 bases). The CDR3 extends over 14 amino acids. Trimming removed 4 bases from V and 5 bases from J, with 12 bases in between. Per germline, CDR1 SEHNR and CDR2 FQNEAQ (reference sequence). Written as DNA, the CDR3 is TGTGCCAGCAGCTATCGGGACATTGACAATGAGCAGTTCTTC. This codes for CASSYRDIDNEQFF.

J is TRBJ1-3 and V is TRBV7-9; maybe TRBD1 (5 bases). The V gene's germline CDR1 is SEHNR and CDR2 FQNEAQ (reference sequence). The CDR3 is made up of 15 amino acids. Trimming took 1 base from V and 6 from J, leaving 13 bases between them. CDR3 loop: CASSLVVGRANTIYF. CDR3 sequence (DNA): TGTGCCAGCAGCTTAGTTGTGGGGCGCGCAAACACCATATATTTT.

The rearrangement uses TRBV13 and TRBJ2-1, with 12 bases that match TRBD2. Trimming at V came to 4 bases and at J to 9 bases, leaving 4 bases not matched to a gene. From germline, CDR1 is PRHDT and CDR2 FYEKMQ (reference sequence). This CDR3 is 14 amino acids long. Written as DNA, the CDR3 is TGTGCCAGCAGCTCTAGCGGGGGGGCAGTTGAGCAGTTCTTC. Amino acid sequence: CASSSSGGAVEQFF.

CDR3 nucleotides: TGTGCCAGCAGCATGGGAGGGACCTTAGCTAATTCACCCCTCCACTTT. This gives the protein CASSMGGTLANSPLHF. This chain joins TRBV27 and TRBJ1-6; TRBD1 might be the D (5 bases). Trimming removed 6 bases from V and 6 bases from J, with 18 bases in between. In germline, CDR1 is MNHEY, CDR2 SMNVEV (reference sequence). The CDR3 totals 16 residues.

The chain couples TRBV18 to TRBJ2-1, with D perhaps TRBD2 (7 bases). From germline, CDR1 is KGHSH and CDR2 LQKENI. V gave up 0 bases and J gave up 2 bases, with 14 bases separating them. The CDR3 is 17 residues long. The CDR3 sequence: CASSPPGAGAPYNEQFF. As DNA, the CDR3 is TGTGCCAGCTCACCACCGGGCGCGGGGGCCCCCTACAATGAGCAGTTCTTC.

The chain links TRBV6-6 to TRBJ1-1; D may be TRBD1 (5 bases). V lost 2 bases, J lost 10 bases, and 14 bases lay in between. This CDR3 comprises 13 residues. Per germline, CDR1 MNHNY and CDR2 SVGAGI (reference sequence). CDR3 DNA: TGTGCCAGCAGTTACCGGTCAGGGTTCGGAGCTTTCTTT. This gives the protein CASSYRSGFGAFF.

The chain joins TRBV11-3 to TRBJ2-2; TRBD2 matches at 13 bases. CDR1 is SGHNT, CDR2 YENEEA, per germline. Trimming removed 5 bases from V and 7 bases from J; junction bases left unmatched: 7. This CDR3 comprises 16 residues. CDR3 protein: CASSLQGLAGSGELFF. DNA for the CDR3: TGTGCCAGCAGCCTGCAGGGACTAGCGGGGAGCGGGGAGCTGTTTTTT.

The chain recombines TRBV27 with TRBJ1-4; D is possibly TRBD1 (5 bases). The CDR3 runs to 11 residues. Germline V lookup: CDR1 MNHEY, CDR2 SMNVEV (reference sequence). V lost 6 bases and J 12 bases, leaving 11 bases between the germline ends. The CDR3 loop is CASSGGRELFF. The DNA for the CDR3 is TGTGCCAGCAGCGGGGGGAGGGAACTGTTTTTT.

J is TRBJ1-2 and V is TRBV7-3, with a possible D match to TRBD1 (6 bases). Between the trimmed V and J ends, which lost 5 bases and 4 bases, there was a span of 17 bases. Germline V gene lookup returns CDR1 SGHTA and CDR2 FQGTGA. The CDR3 is 15 amino acids. The CDR3 DNA sequence: TGTGCCAGCAGCCCGGGGGGGGGCCTCGGCTATGGCTACACCTTC. Its translation: CASSPGGGLGYGYTF.

J is TRBJ1-1 and V is TRBV19; 8 bases align to TRBD1. The germline CDR1 and CDR2 sequences are LNHDA and SQIVND (reference sequence). The J segment lost 4 bases and the V segment lost 4 bases, leaving 11 bases of the junction unmatched. The CDR3 length is 16 residues. The CDR3 DNA reads as TGTGCCAGTAGTAGCCGACAGGGGTTGAGTCTCACTGAAGCTTTCTTT. It specifies CASSSRQGLSLTEAFF.

The rearrangement joins TRBV18 to TRBJ1-3; D call uncertain. Looked up from germline, CDR1 is KGHSH and CDR2 is LQKENI. The CDR3 is 16 amino acids. Between the trimmed V and J ends, which lost 4 bases and 0 bases, there was a span of 13 bases. The CDR3, as DNA: TGTGCCAGCTCACTCGGTCAGGCCGACTCTGGAAACACCATATATTTT. Amino acid sequence: CASSLGQADSGNTIYF.

The rearrangement joins TRBV15 to TRBJ1-2, with D unresolved. CDR1 and CDR2 (germline): LNHNV, YYDKDF (reference sequence). The length of the CDR3 is 18 residues. Trimming took 0 bases from V and 3 from J, leaving 20 bases between them. The CDR3, as DNA: TGTGCCACCAGCAGAGATCGGGGAACCCCAACAAGAGACTATGGCTACACCTTC. Protein: CATSRDRGTPTRDYGYTF.

This clone was recorded only once. V gene TRBV7-9 combines with J gene TRBJ2-7, with D maybe TRBD2 (6 bases). The CDR3 has 18 residues. Germline-derived CDR1 and CDR2 are SEHNR and FQNEAQ (reference sequence). Trimming shortened V by 6 bases and J by 2 bases, and 26 bases separated the two germline ends. The DNA of the CDR3 is TGTGCCAGCAGACCGCTGGGGGGTGGGCAAGTCGCAGCCTACGAGCAGTACTTC. Translation gives CASRPLGGGQVAAYEQYF.

The CDR3 protein is CSVDASGMTDTQYF. In nucleotides, the CDR3 is TGCAGCGTTGACGCGAGCGGGATGACAGATACGCAGTATTTT. This chain uses TRBV29-1 with TRBJ2-3; 7 nucleotides agree with TRBD2. Germline CDR1 SQVTM, CDR2 ANQGSEA. After removal of 3 bases from V and 3 bases from J, the junction contained 6 bases not matched to a gene. This CDR3 spans 14 amino acids.

CDR3 sequence (DNA): TGTGCCACCGCGGAGAGTTACAATGAGCAGTTCTTC. Translating it yields CATAESYNEQFF. V gene TRBV19 combines with J gene TRBJ2-1; D not resolved. CDR3 length: 12 residues. Germline V CDR1 and CDR2: LNHDA, SQIVND (reference sequence). The V end lost 10 bases, the J end lost 4 bases, and 11 bases lay between the germline ends.

A single count supports this clone. J is TRBJ2-1 and V is TRBV2, with 10 bases lining up with TRBD1. This CDR3 comprises 18 residues. The germline CDR1 and CDR2 sequences are SNHLY and FYNNEI. The V and J ends lost 7 bases and 0 bases, in that order; junction bases with no gene match: 12. CDR3 loop: CASIGQGGSGSSYNEQFF. Here the CDR3 DNA reads TGTGCCAGCATAGGACAGGGGGGCAGCGGGAGCTCCTACAATGAGCAGTTCTTC. The full variable domain, completed using reference TRBV2 and TRBJ2-1, is EPEVTQTPSHQVTQMGQEVILRCVPISNHLYFYWYRQILGQKVEFLVSFYNNEISEKSEIFDDQFSVERPDGSNFTLKIRSTKLEDSAMYFCASIGQGGSGSSYNEQFFGPGTRLTVL.